A single sample gave rise to the 15 T cell receptor beta chains below, sequenced in a study of T cells in Graves' hyperthyroidism and ophthalmopathy. Amplified regions were TCR beta CDR3 sequences from RNA transcripts. The HTBI primer set served for first-round RT-PCR of the TCR CDR3. TCRdb fed the multiplex PCR reads into MiXCR, producing one record per CDR3 protein. Among some 300,000 distinct CDR3 sequences listed, roughly 20% were seen once. The specimen sequenced was blood. The source of these receptors is a man between 45 and 60 years old with Graves' ophthalmopathy.

This clonotype was observed many times. The chain combines TRBV30 with TRBJ1-6; D may be TRBD1 (6 bases). CDR3 size: 13 residues. The V end was cut by 0 bases, the J end by 9 bases, with 9 bases between. The germline V gene encodes CDR1 GTSNPN and CDR2 SVGIG (reference sequence). DNA for the CDR3: TGTGCCTGGAGTGTCACAGGGACTTCACCCCTCCACTTT. Translation gives CAWSVTGTSPLHF.

This clonotype came up a few times. The J gene is TRBJ1-2, the V gene TRBV16; TRBD1 aligns across 8 bases. The CDR3 has 15 amino acids. Trimming cost V 3 bases and J 3 bases; bases outside gene matches: 6. From germline, CDR1 is KGHSY and CDR2 FQNENV. CDR3 loop: CASSQTGAQDYGYTF. CDR3 DNA: TGTGCCAGCAGCCAGACAGGGGCCCAGGACTATGGCTACACCTTC.

In its sample, this clonotype was seen once. The rearrangement uses TRBV6-1 and TRBJ2-7, with 10 bases aligning to TRBD2. V trimming: 3 bases; J trimming: 5 bases; junction bases outside the gene matches: 10. Germline V gene data show CDR1 as MNHNS and CDR2 as SASEGT. CDR3 length: 16 residues. The CDR3 sequence is CASSESQREGLNEQYF. The CDR3 DNA reads TGTGCCAGCAGTGAGTCCCAGCGGGAGGGCCTTAACGAGCAGTACTTC.

The V gene is TRBV28, the J gene TRBJ1-3, with a weak D call TRBD1 (5 bases). V was pared by 6 bases and J by 0 bases, with 15 bases between. The CDR3 consists of 16 residues. Germline V gives CDR1 MDHEN, CDR2 SYDVKM. This chain's CDR3 is CASSMNRGGSGNTIYF. CDR3 nucleotides: TGTGCCAGCAGCATGAACCGCGGGGGCTCTGGAAACACCATATATTTT.

The sample holds many counts of this clonotype. V usage is TRBV7-2 and J usage is TRBJ2-2; either TRBD1 or TRBD2 may supply D (5 bases each). Germline CDR1 and CDR2: SGHTA and FQGNSA. Trimming took 1 base from V and 1 from J, leaving 7 bases between them. This CDR3 is 15 amino acids long. For the CDR3, the DNA is TGTGCCAGCAGCTTAGGGGGGAGGAACACCGGGGAGCTGTTTTTT. Translating gives CASSLGGRNTGELFF.

This clonotype was seen ten or more times. The J gene is TRBJ2-7, the V gene TRBV28; TRBD2 agrees at 12 bases. J was trimmed by 4 bases and V by 5 bases; bases with no gene match: 18. The germline gives CDR1 MDHEN, CDR2 SYDVKM. The CDR3 consists of 19 residues. The CDR3 is CASSPTHVRLAGGRYEQYF. In DNA form, the CDR3 reads TGTGCCAGCAGTCCGACACACGTAAGGCTAGCGGGAGGGCGGTACGAGCAGTACTTC. Supplemented by reference TRBV28 and TRBJ2-7, the full variable domain reads DVKVTQSSRYLVKRTGEKVFLECVQDMDHENMFWYRQDPGLGLRLIYFSYDVKMKEKGDIPEGYSVSREKKERFSLILESASTNQTSMYLCASSPTHVRLAGGRYEQYFGPGTRLTVT.

This clonotype has just one count. Since a much larger clone is just one base distant, this may be a read error. The CDR3 sequence: CASSLSGDGKDTQYF. The CDR3 DNA reads as TGTGCCAGCAGTCTTAGCGGGGATGGGAAAGATACGCAGTATTTT. V and J are TRBV5-5 and TRBJ2-3, with 8 bases fitting TRBD2. J gave up 5 bases and V 5 bases, and 10 bases lay outside the gene matches. Germline loops: CDR1 SGHKS, CDR2 YYEKEE (reference sequence). The CDR3 is made up of 15 amino acids.

This clonotype was detected a few times. The V call is TRBV9, the J call TRBJ2-1; no firm D call. Trimming took 4 bases from V and 5 from J, leaving 10 bases between them. The CDR3 spans 13 residues. Germline V gene lookup returns CDR1 SGDLS and CDR2 YYNGEE. CDR3 sequence: CASSWEVDNEQFF. CDR3 nucleotide sequence: TGTGCCAGCAGCTGGGAAGTAGACAATGAGCAGTTCTTC.

This clonotype was detected ten times or more. This chain joins TRBV5-4 and TRBJ2-7; 8 bases line up with TRBD1. The CDR3 extends over 16 amino acids. The germline CDR1 and CDR2 sequences are SGHNT and YYREEE (reference sequence). V lost 4 bases and J lost 4; bases outside the gene matches: 13. The CDR3: CASSRPTGTGGYEQYF. The CDR3 DNA reads TGTGCCAGCAGCCGACCGACCGGGACAGGAGGATACGAGCAGTACTTC. The full variable domain, its missing parts supplied by reference TRBV5-4 and TRBJ2-7, is ETGVTQSPTHLIKTRGQQVTLRCSSQSGHNTVSWYQQALGQGPQFIFQYYREEENGRGNFPPRFSGLQFPNYSSELNVNALELDDSALYLCASSRPTGTGGYEQYFGPGTRLTVT.

This clonotype was detected many times. The chain is built from TRBV2 and TRBJ2-1, with 10 bases lining up with TRBD2. Germline values: CDR1 SNHLY, CDR2 FYNNEI. The trim removed 7 bases at V and 8 bases at J, leaving 5 bases unmatched. The CDR3 consists of 13 residues. CDR3 DNA sequence: TGTGCCAGCAACCTAGCGGGAGTGGATGAGCAGTTCTTC. This gives the protein CASNLAGVDEQFF.

The CDR3 DNA follows: TGTGCCAGCAGTACACGCCAGGTGGACATTCAGTACTTC. It specifies CASSTRQVDIQYF. V usage is TRBV6-1 and J usage is TRBJ2-4; D remains ambiguous. Per germline, CDR1 MNHNS and CDR2 SASEGT. V was cut by 5 bases and J by 8 bases, with 13 bases left in between. This CDR3 region has 13 residues.

This clonotype has just a few counts. V gene TRBV27 combines with J gene TRBJ1-2; D unresolved. Germline loops: CDR1 MNHEY, CDR2 SMNVEV (reference sequence). The V gene lost 7 bases and the J gene lost 2 bases, with 17 bases spanning the gap. The CDR3 has 15 amino acids. CDR3 bases: TGTGCCAGCAATCCCCGAGCGACACAGAACTATGGCTACACCTTC. Its protein is CASNPRATQNYGYTF.

This clonotype was seen a handful of times. This chain joins TRBV7-2 and TRBJ2-4; 10 positions match TRBD2. After removal of 1 base from V and 7 bases from J, the junction contained 4 bases not matched to a gene. The CDR3 consists of 15 residues. In germline, CDR1 is SGHTA, CDR2 FQGNSA. The CDR3, as DNA: TGTGCCAGCAGCTTAGGAGCGGGAGGGGGGAACATTCAGTACTTC. Protein: CASSLGAGGGNIQYF.

The chain joins TRBV28 to TRBJ2-3, with D hard to call. The CDR3 has 15 amino acids. From germline, CDR1 is MDHEN and CDR2 SYDVKM. V lost 11 bases, J lost 0 bases, and 18 bases lay in between. CDR3 protein: CAAQQAETSTDTQYF. In nucleotides, the CDR3 is TGTGCCGCTCAGCAGGCGGAGACTAGCACAGATACGCAGTATTTT.

In regard to this clonotype: Since a much larger clone is just one base distant, this may be a read error. The chain has TRBV29-1 and TRBJ1-1; tentative D call: TRBD1 (5 bases). V gave up 3 bases and J gave up 0 bases, with 5 bases separating them. The CDR3 spans 12 residues. The V gene's germline CDR1 is SQVTM and CDR2 ANQGSEA. CDR3 DNA: TGCAGCGTTGAGGGGGTGAACACTGAAGCTTTCTTT. Residues: CSVEGVNTEAFF.